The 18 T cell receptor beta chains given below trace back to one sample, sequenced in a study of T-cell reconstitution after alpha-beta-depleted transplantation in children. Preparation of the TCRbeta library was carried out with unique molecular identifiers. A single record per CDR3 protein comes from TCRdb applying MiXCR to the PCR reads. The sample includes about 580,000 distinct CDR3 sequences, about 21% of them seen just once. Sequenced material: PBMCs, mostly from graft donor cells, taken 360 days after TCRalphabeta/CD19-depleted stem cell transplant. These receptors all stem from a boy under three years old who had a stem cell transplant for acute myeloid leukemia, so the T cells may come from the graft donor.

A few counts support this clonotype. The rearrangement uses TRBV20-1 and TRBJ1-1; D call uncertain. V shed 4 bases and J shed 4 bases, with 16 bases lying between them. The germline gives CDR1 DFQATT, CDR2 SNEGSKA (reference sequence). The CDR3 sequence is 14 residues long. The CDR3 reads CSAMRDGSGTEAFF. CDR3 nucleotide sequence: TGCAGTGCTATGAGAGACGGCAGCGGCACTGAAGCTTTCTTT.

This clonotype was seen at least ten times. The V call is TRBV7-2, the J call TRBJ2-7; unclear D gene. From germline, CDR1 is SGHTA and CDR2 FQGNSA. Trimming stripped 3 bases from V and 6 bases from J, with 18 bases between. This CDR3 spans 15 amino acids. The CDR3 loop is CASSFPRRRSGEQYF. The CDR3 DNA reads TGTGCCAGCAGCTTCCCCCGGCGGCGAAGTGGCGAGCAGTACTTC.

In nucleotides, the CDR3 is TGTGCCAGCAGCGTAGCAGGTGGGGTCCTCACAGATACGCAGTATTTT. Translated: CASSVAGGVLTDTQYF. V gene TRBV9 combines with J gene TRBJ2-3; D is undetermined. V dropped 0 bases and J dropped 2 bases, with 13 bases sitting between them. Germline values: CDR1 SGDLS, CDR2 YYNGEE. The CDR3 totals 16 residues.

The CDR3 reads CASSHVGTGANVLTF. DNA for the CDR3: TGCGCCAGCAGCCACGTCGGGACAGGGGCCAACGTCCTGACTTTC. The rearrangement joins TRBV4-3 to TRBJ2-6; TRBD1 might be the D (6 bases). Germline CDR1 reads LGHNA; CDR2 reads YSLEER. V lost 3 bases and J lost 4, with 10 bases in between. The CDR3 has 15 residues.

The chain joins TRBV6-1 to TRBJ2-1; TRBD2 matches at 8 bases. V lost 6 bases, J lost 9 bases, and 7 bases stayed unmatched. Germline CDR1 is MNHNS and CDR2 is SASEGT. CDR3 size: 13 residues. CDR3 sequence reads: CASRPGLVSEQFF. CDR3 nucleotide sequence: TGTGCCAGCAGACCGGGACTAGTAAGTGAGCAGTTCTTC.

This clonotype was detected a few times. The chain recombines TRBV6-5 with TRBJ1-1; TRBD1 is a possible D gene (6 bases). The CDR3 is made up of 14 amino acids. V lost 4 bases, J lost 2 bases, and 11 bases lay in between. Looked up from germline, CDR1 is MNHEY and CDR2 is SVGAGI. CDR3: CASSSRQVNTEAFF. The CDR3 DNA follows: TGTGCCAGCAGTTCGCGACAGGTCAACACTGAAGCTTTCTTT.

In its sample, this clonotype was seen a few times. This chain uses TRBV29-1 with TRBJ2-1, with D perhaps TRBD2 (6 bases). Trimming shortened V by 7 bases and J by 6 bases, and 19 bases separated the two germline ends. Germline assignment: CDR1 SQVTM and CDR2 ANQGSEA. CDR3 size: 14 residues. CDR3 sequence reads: CSARGGTVPNEQFF. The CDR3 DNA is TGCAGCGCCCGGGGAGGTACCGTTCCCAATGAGCAGTTCTTC.

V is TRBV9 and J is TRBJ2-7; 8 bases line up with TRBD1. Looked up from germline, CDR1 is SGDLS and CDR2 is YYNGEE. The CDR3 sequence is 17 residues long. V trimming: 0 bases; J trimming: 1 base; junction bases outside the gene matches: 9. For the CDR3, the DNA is TGTGCCAGCAGCGTAGTTTGGGACAGGAGGATATCCTACGAGCAGTACTTC. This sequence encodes CASSVVWDRRISYEQYF.

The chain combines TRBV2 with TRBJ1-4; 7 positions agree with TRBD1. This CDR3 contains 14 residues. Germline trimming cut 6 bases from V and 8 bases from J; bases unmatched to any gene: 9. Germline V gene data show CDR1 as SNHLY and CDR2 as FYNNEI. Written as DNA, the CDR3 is TGTGCCAGCAGCGTACCCACAGGGGTAGAAAAACTGTTTTTT. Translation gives CASSVPTGVEKLFF.

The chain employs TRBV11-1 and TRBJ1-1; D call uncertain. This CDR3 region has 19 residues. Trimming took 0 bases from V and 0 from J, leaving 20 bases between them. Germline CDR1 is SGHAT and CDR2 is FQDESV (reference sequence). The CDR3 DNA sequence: TGTGCCAGCAGCTTAGCCGTGGGGTACACCGTTTTCATGAACACTGAAGCTTTCTTT. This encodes CASSLAVGYTVFMNTEAFF. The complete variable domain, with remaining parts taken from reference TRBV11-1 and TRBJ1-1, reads EAEVAQSPRYKITEKSQAVAFWCDPISGHATLYWYRQILGQGPELLVQFQDESVVDDSQLPKDRFSAERLKGVDSTLKIQPAELGDSAMYLCASSLAVGYTVFMNTEAFFGQGTRLTVV.

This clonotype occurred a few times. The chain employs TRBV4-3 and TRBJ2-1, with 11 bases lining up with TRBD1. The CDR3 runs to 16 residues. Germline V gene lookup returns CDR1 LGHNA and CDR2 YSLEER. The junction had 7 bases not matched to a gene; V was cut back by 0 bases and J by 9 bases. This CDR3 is CASSQDGTGGFGEQFF. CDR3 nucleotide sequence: TGCGCCAGCAGCCAAGATGGGACAGGGGGTTTCGGTGAGCAGTTCTTC.

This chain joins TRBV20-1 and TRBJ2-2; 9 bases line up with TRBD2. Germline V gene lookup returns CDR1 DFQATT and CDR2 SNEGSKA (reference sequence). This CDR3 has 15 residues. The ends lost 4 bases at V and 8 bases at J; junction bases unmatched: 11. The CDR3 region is CSAILAGAPEGELFF. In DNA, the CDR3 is TGCAGTGCTATTTTAGCGGGGGCACCTGAGGGGGAGCTGTTTTTT.

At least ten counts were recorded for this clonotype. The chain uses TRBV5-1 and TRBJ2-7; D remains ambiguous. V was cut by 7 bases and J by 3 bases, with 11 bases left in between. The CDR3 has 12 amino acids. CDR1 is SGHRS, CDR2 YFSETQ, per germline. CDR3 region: CASSDAFYEQYV. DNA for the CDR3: TGCGCCAGCTCCGACGCCTTCTACGAGCAGTACGTC.

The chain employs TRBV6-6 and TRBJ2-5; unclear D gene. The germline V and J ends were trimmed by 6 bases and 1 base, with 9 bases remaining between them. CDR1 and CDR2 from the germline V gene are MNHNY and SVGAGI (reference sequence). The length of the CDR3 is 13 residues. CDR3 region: CASSPHGQETQYF. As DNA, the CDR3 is TGTGCCAGCAGCCCTCACGGCCAAGAGACCCAGTACTTC.

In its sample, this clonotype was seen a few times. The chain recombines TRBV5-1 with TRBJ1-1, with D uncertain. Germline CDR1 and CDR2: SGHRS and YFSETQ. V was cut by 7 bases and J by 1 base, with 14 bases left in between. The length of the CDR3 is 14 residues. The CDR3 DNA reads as TGCGCCAGCCGTGCCTCATCAACGAACACTGAAGCTTTCTTT. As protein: CASRASSTNTEAFF. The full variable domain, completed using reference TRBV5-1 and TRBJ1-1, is KAGVTQTPRYLIKTRGQQVTLSCSPISGHRSVSWYQQTPGQGLQFLFEYFSETQRNKGNFPGRFSGRQFSNSRSEMNVSTLELGDSALYLCASRASSTNTEAFFGQGTRLTVV.

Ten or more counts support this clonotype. The CDR3 DNA reads TGTGCCAGCAGTTCGGAGAATTGGGACAGGGGGGGCGAGACCCAGTACTTC. The encoded protein is CASSSENWDRGGETQYF. This chain uses TRBV28 with TRBJ2-5, with 11 nucleotides matching TRBD1. The CDR3 sequence is 17 residues long. J gave up 5 bases and V 4 bases, and 12 bases lay outside the gene matches. Germline assignment: CDR1 MDHEN and CDR2 SYDVKM.

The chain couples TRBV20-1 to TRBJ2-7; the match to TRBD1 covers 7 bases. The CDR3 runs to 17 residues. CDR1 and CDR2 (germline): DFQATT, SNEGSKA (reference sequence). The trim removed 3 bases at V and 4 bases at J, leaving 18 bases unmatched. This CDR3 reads CSASDPPPTGSLYEQYF. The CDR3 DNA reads TGCAGTGCTAGTGATCCCCCGCCGACAGGGTCCTTGTACGAGCAGTACTTC.

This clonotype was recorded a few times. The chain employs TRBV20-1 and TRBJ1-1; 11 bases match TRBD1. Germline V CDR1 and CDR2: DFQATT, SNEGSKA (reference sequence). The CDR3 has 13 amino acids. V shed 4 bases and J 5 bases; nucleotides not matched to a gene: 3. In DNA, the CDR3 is TGCAGTGCTATGGACAGGGGGCGGACTGAAGCTTTCTTT. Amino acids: CSAMDRGRTEAFF.